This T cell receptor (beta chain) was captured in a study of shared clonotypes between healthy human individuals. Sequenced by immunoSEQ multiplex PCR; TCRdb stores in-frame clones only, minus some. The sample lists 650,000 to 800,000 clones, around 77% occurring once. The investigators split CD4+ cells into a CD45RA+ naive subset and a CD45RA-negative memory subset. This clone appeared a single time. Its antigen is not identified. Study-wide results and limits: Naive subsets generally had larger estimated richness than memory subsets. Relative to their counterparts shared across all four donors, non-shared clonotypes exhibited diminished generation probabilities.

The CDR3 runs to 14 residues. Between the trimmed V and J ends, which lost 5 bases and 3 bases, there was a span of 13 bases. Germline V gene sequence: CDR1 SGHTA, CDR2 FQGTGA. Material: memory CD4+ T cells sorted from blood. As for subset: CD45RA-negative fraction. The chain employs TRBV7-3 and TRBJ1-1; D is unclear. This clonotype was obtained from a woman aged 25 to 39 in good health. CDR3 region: CASSADDWDTEAFF. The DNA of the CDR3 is TGTGCCAGCAGCGCTGACGATTGGGACACTGAAGCTTTCTTT. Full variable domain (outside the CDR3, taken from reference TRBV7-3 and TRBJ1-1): GAGVSQTPSNKVTEKGKYVELRCDPISGHTALYWYRQSLGQGPEFLIYFQGTGAADDSGLPNDRFFAVRPEGSVSTLKIQRTERGDSAVYLCASSADDWDTEAFFGQGTRLTVV.